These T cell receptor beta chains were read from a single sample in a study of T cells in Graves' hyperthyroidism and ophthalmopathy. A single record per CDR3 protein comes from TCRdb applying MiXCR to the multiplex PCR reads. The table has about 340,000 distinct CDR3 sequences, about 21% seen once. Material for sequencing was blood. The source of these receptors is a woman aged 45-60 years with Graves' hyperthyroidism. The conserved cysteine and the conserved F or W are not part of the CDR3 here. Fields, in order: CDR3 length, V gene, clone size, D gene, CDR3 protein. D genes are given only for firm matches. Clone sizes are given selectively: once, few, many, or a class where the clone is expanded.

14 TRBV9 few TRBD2 ASSVPGGSSGETQY
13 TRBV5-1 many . ASSLAGQNTGELF
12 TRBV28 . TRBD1 ASRGTGIGEKLF
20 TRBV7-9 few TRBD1 ASSLRVLRDRGKTPSTDTQY
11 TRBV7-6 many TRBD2 ASSSAGGGTQY
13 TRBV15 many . ATSRRRPSTDTQY
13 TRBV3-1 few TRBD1 ASSRDRARANVLT
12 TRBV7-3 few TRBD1 ASSSKGQGVEAF
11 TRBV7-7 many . ASSLRQAGELF
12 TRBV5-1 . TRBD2 ASSLEGTSEAQY
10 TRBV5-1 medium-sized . ASSLDGGLAF
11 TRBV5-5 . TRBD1 ASRLTGTEEQF
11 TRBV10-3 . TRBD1 AIKGAMNSPLH
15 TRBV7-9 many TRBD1 ASSSTSGTGTYNEQF
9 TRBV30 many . AMGRGQPQH
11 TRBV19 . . ASTGSYNSPLH
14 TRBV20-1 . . SAQSQRARSLNEQF
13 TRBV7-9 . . ASSLAQQGNQPQH
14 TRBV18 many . ASSPPPGGSYNEQF
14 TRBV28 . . ASSLGAGSRGNIQY